This TCR beta chain appears in the sequencing data of a study of cytomegalovirus exposure and HLA in healthy donors (dated by TCRdb to the late 2010s). At the level of the whole study: In an earlier analysis of under 600 of the donors, 276 Gb of sequence data and 117 million unique TCR beta sequences from 150 million to 200 million T cells were reported. Along with the roughly 710-subject first cohort, a separate validation cohort of over a hundred different subjects was used. Donor age, sex, ethnicity and CMV serostatus were collected together with the repertoire data. The genetic ancestry cluster associated with self-reported Caucasian donors included 65% to 90% of the roughly 380 genotyped donors. To decide whether each TCR beta V gene segment behaved as functional or pseudogenic, an earlier analysis of some 600 of the donors relied on high-throughput TCR beta sequencing. All discovery cohort repertoires had been generated on a single sequencing platform. Typing coverage differed by locus: A, B, C, DRB1 and DQB1 were typed in roughly 620-630 donors, DQA1 in 500 to 550, DPA1 in 600 to 610, and DPB1 in just under 480. To predict cytomegalovirus infection status, the study brought together high-throughput TCR immunosequencing, statistical association of individual TCRs with disease status, and machine learning. Using immunosequencing, the study profiled T cell repertoires from some 670 subjects and related those repertoires to cytomegalovirus serostatus. The study aimed to test whether signatures of past pathogen exposure could be identified by cataloging public T cell receptors. A later genetic analysis took genome-wide SNP genotypes for about 65% of the roughly 670 donors and used that subset as a discovery cohort. The later analysis used no new phenotypic data to find candidate immune exposures, relying instead on TCR beta sequences and their occurrence across donors. An early release covering about 600 HLA-typed donors comprised approximately 290 gigabases of sequencing data and tens of millions of unique TCR sequences. Across some 400 genotyped donors of the cohort, an average of about 240,000 unique TCR beta nucleotide sequences per donor were sequenced, and approximately 17% of those sequences were non-productive. A later analysis re-analyzed previously published TCR beta repertoires from about 730 donors and added high-resolution HLA genotyping to study TCR occurrence patterns. Both class I and class II loci were covered by HLA typing, at four-digit resolution. Five DR-DQ haplotypes were handled as single units for association and clustering because linkage in the cohort was strong.

The cohort consisted of 600 or so healthy bone marrow donors. At the time of sampling, every cohort member was nominally healthy, though immune exposures that went unrecorded were likely present. The donor was CMV seropositive and belonged to the group of over 250 seropositive cohort members. A peripheral blood sample was provided by each donor, and peripheral blood mononuclear cells were used for TCR beta sequencing. Genomic DNA was extracted from the blood cell samples with the Qiagen DNeasy Blood Extraction Kit. Results the study describes overall, beyond this receptor: An earlier analysis of several hundred of the donors showed that most TCR beta V segments appeared in productive rearrangements either about 87% or about 30% of the time, which broadly matched IMGT annotations. The earlier analysis of approximately 540 of the donors excluded seventeen rarely observed V segments, including chromosome 9 orphons, because counts were too low. Assigning TCR associations to individual alleles was difficult when HLA alleles, especially DR and DQ, strongly co-occurred. In this cohort, only TCR beta chains were sequenced, and detectable features were limited by the absence of alpha or paired-chain data. Across donors, most TCR sequences were observed very rarely, whereas some public TCRs were present in many individuals. In a later analysis, TCR association rates were found to vary across HLA loci, with the most associated TCRs seen for DRB1 alleles and the fewest for HLA-C alleles. In both the original and validation cohorts, the classifier was reported to diagnose cytomegalovirus status with high specificity and sensitivity. Correlated functional status among segregating V segments might reflect linkage disequilibrium, but an unknown experimental factor could not be ruled out. According to the authors, the approach could potentially be generalized to other disease states and immunological phenotypes. At a false discovery rate of 0.05, a later analysis linked roughly 17,000 TCR beta sequences to specific HLA alleles. A further reported finding was that TCR beta sequences accurately predicted the HLA-A and HLA-B alleles for most subjects in the first cohort. In a later analysis, HLA-associated TCR beta chains showed more clonal expansion and lower generation probabilities than non-associated chains that were equally common. Most CMV-associated TCR beta chains appeared to be HLA-restricted in a later analysis, and the HLA associations seemed to be driven largely by CMV exposure. Compared with the roughly 670-donor mean, donors in an Asian-associated ancestry cluster had fewer N-insertions in productive TCRs, according to a later genetic analysis. Several of the top co-occurrence clusters appeared to be linked to parvovirus B19, influenza, CMV and Epstein-Barr virus, according to a later analysis. The only immune exposure information available for the cohort was CMV serostatus. Because HLA typing was unavailable for some donors at each locus, only the typed subset was used in association tests. A few of the identified cytomegalovirus-associated TCR beta chains were confirmed in vitro to be specific for cytomegalovirus antigens. A total of 150 or so TCR beta chains were listed by the study as associated with cytomegalovirus. The sequencing pipeline was judged likely to have produced a cluster of highly shared sequence variants as a technical artifact. Some IMGT-functional V segments, including TRBV6-2 and TRBV6-3, could not be told apart with the 87-base-pair reads, so those segments were excluded. A later genetic analysis associated a missense DCLRE1C variant with V-gene and J-gene trimming of TCR beta chains, and an independent cohort replicated the association. Roughly uniform sequencing depth across donors was assumed in presence/absence analyses, although this assumption may not hold.

With respect to this clone: No antigen is known for it.

For this chain, trimming is 6 bases at the V end and 4 bases at the J end, and the number of junction bases without a gene match is 3. CDR1 MNHNY and CDR2 SVGAGI are derived from the germline V gene (reference sequence). The CDR3 contains 13 residues, cysteine and phenylalanine counted. The CDR3 DNA has 39 bases and is translated from base 1. Receptor amplification or capture employed the immunoSEQ multiplex PCR assay. A mixture of 60 forward primers for TCR Vbeta segments and 13 reverse primers for TCR Jbeta segments was used in the multiplex PCR. The CDR3 region of rearranged TCR beta genes was amplified from genomic DNA with a multiplex PCR assay. The Illumina HiSeq System was used to sequence the amplified TCR beta libraries as 87-base-pair reads. Per the authors' processing: In a later analysis, roughly 80 million unique TCR beta chains were counted across the approximately 620 repertoires, and about 9.9 million of these chains were shared by at least two donors. A nearest-neighbor algorithm error-corrected the raw reads and collapsed the reads into unique sequences, merging closely related sequences to remove PCR and sequencing errors. CDR3 sequences were aligned to IMGT reference sequences to assign V, D and J gene segments. Each retained sequence needed at least a six-nucleotide match to both a V gene segment and a J gene segment. Rearrangements were classified as productive when the CDR3 lacked stop codons and remained in frame with V and J, and all other rearrangements were classified as non-productive. Following IMGT convention, CDR3 was defined as the stretch from the second conserved V-encoded cysteine to the conserved J-encoded phenylalanine. The earlier analysis of a few hundred of the donors excluded sequences that lacked an unambiguous match to a single V gene segment. An earlier analysis of some 500 of the donors classified V segments as functional when productive rearrangements were above 56.7% and as segregating when the standard deviation between donors was above 5%. A statistical classification framework was built to diagnose cytomegalovirus status from the catalog of TCR beta chain sequences. V and J gene assignment, in a later analysis, came from comparing TCR nucleotide sequences with IMGT/GENE-DB human TR gene sequences. In a later analysis, CDR3 sequences and most-parsimonious VDJ recombination scenarios were assigned using the TCRdist pipeline. In a later analysis, every TCR beta chain was defined by the combination of its CDR3 amino acid sequence and its V-gene family, and reads without a unique V-gene family were dropped. A later analysis removed 450 to 600 highly shared, low-generation-probability nucleotide sequences to deal with suspected cross-contamination and a sequencing artifact. For each public chain, a later analysis derived a clonal expansion index from normalized ranks of inferred template counts within each repertoire. Generation probabilities in a later analysis came from a VDJ recombination model fitted to out-of-frame rearrangements, and those results were checked against IGoR. In a later analysis, TCR-TCR, TCR-HLA and TCR-CMV co-occurrence was scored with hypergeometric tests, and a repertoire-size bias correction was applied to TCR pairs. A later analysis estimated false discovery rates by permuting HLA or CMV assignments 20 times. In a later analysis, co-occurring TCRs were grouped using DBSCAN, with TCRdist sequence similarity added in when clustering inside HLA-allele-positive subsets. Repertoires with fewer than 30,000 or more than 120,000 public chains were left out of co-occurrence clustering, as were five repertoires with anomalous nucleotide sharing. Here the immuneACCESS table is served through TCRdb, limited to in-frame sequences with V and J called. Missing clones are a known gap in these copies; in checked studies unresolved V genes cover under half, and the rest lacks a known reason. D and trimming come from the DNA, and the V and J calls and clone size come from that table. The sample table includes 60,000 to 65,000 clones. Around 5.3% of the sample rests with the top ten.

The chain links TRBV6-6 with TRBJ1-2; 9 bases in the middle match TRBD1. The receptor was derived from a man aged 25-45 years in good health and CMV-seropositive. Sequencing was carried out using PBMCs. CDR3 sequence: CASSPTGGYGYTF. The bases read TGTGCCAGCAGCCCGACAGGGGGCTATGGCTACACCTTC.